This TCR beta chain was identified during a study of T cells after posttransplantation cyclophosphamide. Findings and caveats of the study: Donor-recipient repertoire similarity was low at 1-2 months, rising over year one. After PTCy, TRB diversity resembled that of CNI/methotrexate controls.

The related graft donor's blood sample was taken on the day of bone marrow donation. The table came from immunoSEQ multiplex PCR; TCRdb's copy has only in-frame clones and leaves some out. This record lists tens of thousands of clones, none seen once only, and the top ten clones contain about 1.5%. This clone was picked up many times. No antigen is known for it. The CDR3 totals 20 residues. Unmatched junction bases numbered 11, after V lost 0 bases and J lost 1 base. CDR1 and CDR2 from the germline V gene are LGHNA and YNFKEQ. V is TRBV4-2 and J is TRBJ2-3; 12 positions agree with TRBD2. The TCR was taken from a man aged 50-59 years in good health, CMV-negative, and a related stem cell transplant donor. The sequenced sample consisted of PBMCs. For the CDR3, the DNA is TGTGCCAGCAGCCAAGATAGAACTAGCGGGAGGCGGTTAGGCACAGATACGCAGTATTTT. Translated, it gives CASSQDRTSGRRLGTDTQYF.